This T cell receptor (beta chain) was sequenced in a study of long-term antiretroviral therapy in people with HIV. Study-level information: A decade or so separates the oldest specimens from the later 2015 immediate-ART recommendation. General study results and limits: Controls exceeded HIV repertoires in CDR3 length range.

The immunoSEQ assay was v3.0, run at survey level. Assay used: immunoSEQ multiplex PCR; TCRdb lists only in-frame clones, some missing. The table lists more than 7,500 clones, about 80% of them singletons. Specimens retained about 1-11 million cryopreserved PBMC preceding DNA extraction. In regard to this clone: Its matching antigen is unknown. Compared with germline, one end of the junction differs, possibly owing to a read error.

Germline values: CDR1 MDHEN, CDR2 SYDVKM. The CDR3 runs to 11 residues. The chain links TRBV28 to TRBJ1-1, with TRBD1 as a possible D gene (5 bases). The TCR comes from a man aged 25 to 45 with HIV. The specimen comprised unsorted PBMCs, sampled 0.4 years before starting antiretroviral therapy. CDR3 sequence reads: CAVRVLGPLLF. The CDR3 DNA sequence: TGTGCCGTCCGAGTTTTGGGGCCGCTCCTTTTT.